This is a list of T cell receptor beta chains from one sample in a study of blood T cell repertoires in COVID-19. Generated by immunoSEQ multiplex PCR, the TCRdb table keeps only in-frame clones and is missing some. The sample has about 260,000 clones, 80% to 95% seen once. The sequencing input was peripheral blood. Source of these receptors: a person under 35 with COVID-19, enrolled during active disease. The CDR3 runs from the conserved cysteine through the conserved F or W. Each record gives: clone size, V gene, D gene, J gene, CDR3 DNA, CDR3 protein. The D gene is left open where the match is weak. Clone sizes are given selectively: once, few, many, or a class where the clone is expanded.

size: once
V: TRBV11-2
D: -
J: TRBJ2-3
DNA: TGTGCCAGCAGCTTAGTAAATTCGGATACGCAGTATTTT
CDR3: CASSLVNSDTQYF

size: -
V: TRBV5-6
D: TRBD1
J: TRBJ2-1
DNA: TGTGCCAGCAGCGGGGGGACAGGGGAAGCGGTTAGCTCCTACAATGAGCAGTTCTTC
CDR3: CASSGGTGEAVSSYNEQFF

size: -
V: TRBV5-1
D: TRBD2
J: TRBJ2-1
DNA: TGCGCCAGCAGCACACCAACCGGGACTAGCGGGACCCCCGCCTACAATGAGCAGTTCTTC
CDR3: CASSTPTGTSGTPAYNEQFF

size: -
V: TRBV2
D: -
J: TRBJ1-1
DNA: TGTGCCAGCAGCAGCGACTCCTCCCTCGGGAACACTGAAGCTTTCTTT
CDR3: CASSSDSSLGNTEAFF

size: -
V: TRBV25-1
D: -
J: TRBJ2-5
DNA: TGTGCCAGCAGTGAGCCTCAGGAGACCCAGTACTTC
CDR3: CASSEPQETQYF

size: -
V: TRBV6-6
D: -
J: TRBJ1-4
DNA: TGTGCCAGCAGAGTGACAGTTGCAACTAATGAAAAACTGTTTTTT
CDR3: CASRVTVATNEKLFF

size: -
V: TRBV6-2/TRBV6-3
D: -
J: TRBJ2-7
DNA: TGTGCCAGCAGCTCAAGAGAGATGGACGAGCAGTACTTC
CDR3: CASSSREMDEQYF

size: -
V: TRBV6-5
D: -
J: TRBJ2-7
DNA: TGTGCCAGCAGACACCGGGACTCCTTCGGGTACGAGCAGTACTTC
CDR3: CASRHRDSFGYEQYF

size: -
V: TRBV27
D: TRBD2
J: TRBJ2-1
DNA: TGTGCCAGCAGCCTAGCGGGTGATAATGAGCAGTTCTTC
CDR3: CASSLAGDNEQFF

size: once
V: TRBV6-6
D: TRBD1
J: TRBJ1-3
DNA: TGTGCCAGCAGTTTGACAGGGTCAGGAAACACCATATATTTT
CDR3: CASSLTGSGNTIYF

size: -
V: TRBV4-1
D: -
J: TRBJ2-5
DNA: TGCGCCAGCAGCCCAGGGTGGGGCCTACAAGAGACCCAGTACTTC
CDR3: CASSPGWGLQETQYF

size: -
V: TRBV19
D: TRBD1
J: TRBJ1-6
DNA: TGTGCCAGTACGACAGGGGGCGCCGGGGGGTCACCCCTCCACTTT
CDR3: CASTTGGAGGSPLHF

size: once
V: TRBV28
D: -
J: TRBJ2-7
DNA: TGTGCCAGCAGTTTACGATTTAGGGGGAACTACGAGCAGTACTTC
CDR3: CASSLRFRGNYEQYF

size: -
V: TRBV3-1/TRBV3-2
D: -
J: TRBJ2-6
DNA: TGTGCCAGCAGCCAAGGGTCGAGCTCTGGGGCCAACGTCCTGACTTTC
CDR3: CASSQGSSSGANVLTF

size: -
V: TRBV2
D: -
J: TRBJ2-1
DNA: TGTGCCAGCACCGTAGAGCTAGCCGCTGAGCAGTTCTTC
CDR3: CASTVELAAEQFF

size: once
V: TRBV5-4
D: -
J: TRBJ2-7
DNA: TGTGCCAGCAGCTTCGGGAAGAGCTCCTACGAGCAGTACTTC
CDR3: CASSFGKSSYEQYF

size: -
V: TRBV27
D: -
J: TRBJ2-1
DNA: TGTGCCAGCAGAACAGGGTTGGCTGAGCAGTTCTTC
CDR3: CASRTGLAEQFF

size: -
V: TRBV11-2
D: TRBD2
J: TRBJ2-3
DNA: TGTGCCAGCAGCCAGATAGCGGGAAAGCAGTATTTT
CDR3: CASSQIAGKQYF

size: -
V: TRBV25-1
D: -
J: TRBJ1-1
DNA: TGTGCCAGCAGTACAGCGGGCAGGTTGGGGATTGAAGCTTTCTTT
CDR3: CASSTAGRLGIEAFF

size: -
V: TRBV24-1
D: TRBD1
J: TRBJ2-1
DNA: TGTGCCACCAGTGAGCATGGACAGGCTCACTACAATGAGCAGTTCTTC
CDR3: CATSEHGQAHYNEQFF

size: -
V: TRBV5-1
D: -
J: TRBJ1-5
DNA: TGCGCCAGCAGCTTGGCCGCCGGAGGGGATCAGCCCCAGCATTTT
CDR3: CASSLAAGGDQPQHF

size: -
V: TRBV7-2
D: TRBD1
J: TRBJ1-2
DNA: TGTGCCAGCAGCTTAGGGACAGGGAGGAGCGGCTACACCTTC
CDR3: CASSLGTGRSGYTF

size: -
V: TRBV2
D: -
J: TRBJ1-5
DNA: TGTGCCAGCAATCGGGACAATAATCAGCCCCAGCATTTT
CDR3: CASNRDNNQPQHF

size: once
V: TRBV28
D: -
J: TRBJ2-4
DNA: TGTGCCAGCAGTTTATACACAGGGCAGGCTCCGAAAAACATTCAGTACTTC
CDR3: CASSLYTGQAPKNIQYF

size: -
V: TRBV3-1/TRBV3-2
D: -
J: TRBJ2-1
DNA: TGTGCCAGCAGCCAAGCAGGGAAAGGTGAGCAGTTCTTC
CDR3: CASSQAGKGEQFF

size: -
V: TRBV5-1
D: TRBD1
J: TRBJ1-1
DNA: TGCGCCAGCAGCTTGGTAGGGGGCGCCTTGGCTGAAGCTTTCTTT
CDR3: CASSLVGGALAEAFF

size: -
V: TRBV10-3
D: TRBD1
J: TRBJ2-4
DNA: TGTGCCATCAGTGAGAGGGGGCTTCAAAACATTCAGTACTTC
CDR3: CAISERGLQNIQYF

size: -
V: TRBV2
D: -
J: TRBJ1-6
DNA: TGTGCCAGCAGTGATTTCTTAGGGGTCTCACCCCTCCACTTT
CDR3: CASSDFLGVSPLHF

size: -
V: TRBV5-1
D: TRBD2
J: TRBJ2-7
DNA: TGCGCCAGCAGCAGTCCGGGACTAGCCGACGAGCAGTACTTC
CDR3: CASSSPGLADEQYF

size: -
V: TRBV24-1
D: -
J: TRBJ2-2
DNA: TGTGCCACCAGTGATCCGGACAAACCCGGGGAGCTGTTTTTT
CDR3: CATSDPDKPGELFF

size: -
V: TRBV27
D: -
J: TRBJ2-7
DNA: TGTGCCAGCAGGGGGGCGGGGAGCGGGATATACGAGCAGTACTTC
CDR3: CASRGAGSGIYEQYF